The 23 T cell receptor beta chains presented below share a single source sample, sequenced in a study of cytomegalovirus exposure and HLA in healthy donors. PCR primers comprised 60 Vbeta and 13 Jbeta primers. Profiled with immunoSEQ multiplex PCR; TCRdb holds only in-frame clones, not every one. The sample totals 100,000 to 150,000 clones. Source material: PBMCs. The receptors come from a man aged 18 to 29 in good health and CMV-seronegative.

This chain joins TRBV11-1 and TRBJ2-1, with D perhaps matching TRBD2 (6 bases). This CDR3 region has 12 residues. In germline, CDR1 is SGHAT, CDR2 FQDESV (reference sequence). Between the trimmed V and J ends, which lost 4 bases and 7 bases, there was a span of 8 bases. CDR3 loop: CASSSLANEQFF. The CDR3, as DNA: TGTGCCAGCAGCTCACTAGCTAATGAGCAGTTCTTC.

The gene calls are TRBV6-5 and TRBJ1-2, with D perhaps TRBD1 (5 bases). V lost 6 bases and J 7 bases, leaving 15 bases between the germline ends. The germline V gene encodes CDR1 MNHEY and CDR2 SVGAGI. This CDR3 region has 13 residues. The CDR3 bases are TGTGCCAGCAGGCCACCAGGGAACGGTGGCTACACCTTC. Translated: CASRPPGNGGYTF.

The chain joins TRBV20-1 to TRBJ1-2; 7 bases agree with TRBD1. CDR3 size: 11 residues. Per germline, CDR1 DFQATT and CDR2 SNEGSKA (reference sequence). This CDR3 is CSPQGDSSPTF. CDR3 nucleotides: TGCAGCCCCCAGGGGGACTCCTCGCCCACCTTC.

The chain is built from TRBV30 and TRBJ1-5; no clear D gene. CDR1 is GTSNPN, CDR2 SVGIG, per germline (reference sequence). CDR3 size: 13 residues. V was pared by 1 base and J by 3 bases, with 7 bases between. CDR3 bases: TGTGCCTGGAGTGACAGTTACAATCAGCCCCAGCATTTT. Translated: CAWSDSYNQPQHF.

The rearrangement joins TRBV4-2 to TRBJ2-3, with TRBD2 matching 12 bases. With V trimmed by 3 bases and J by 6 bases, 7 bases remained unmatched. There are 16 residues in the CDR3. Per the germline V gene, CDR1 is LGHNA and CDR2 is YNFKEQ. As DNA, the CDR3 is TGTGCCAGCAGCCACCCTAGCGGGGGGGCAGGGGATACGCAGTATTTT. Its protein is CASSHPSGGAGDTQYF.

The V call is TRBV19, the J call TRBJ2-7; 9 bases align to TRBD1. With 5 bases clipped from V and 2 bases from J, the junction kept 7 bases outside the gene matches. The germline gives CDR1 LNHDA, CDR2 SQIVND (reference sequence). This CDR3 contains 15 residues. For the CDR3, the DNA is TGTGCCAGTAGTTCACAGGGGGCCCGCACCTACGAGCAGTACTTC. It specifies CASSSQGARTYEQYF.

This chain joins TRBV18 and TRBJ1-1; D is perhaps TRBD1 (6 bases). Germline-derived CDR1 and CDR2 are KGHSH and LQKENI. The CDR3 loop spans 13 amino acids. V lost 6 bases to trimming and J lost 4 bases, with 12 bases between them. Here the CDR3 DNA reads TGTGCCAGCTCCCCCAGGGGAGTCACTGAAGCTTTCTTT. Its protein is CASSPRGVTEAFF.

The rearrangement joins TRBV2 to TRBJ2-7; TRBD2 matches 12 bases. CDR1 is SNHLY, CDR2 FYNNEI, per germline. CDR3 size: 15 residues. The CDR3 loop is CAGLAGARRSGEQYF. DNA for the CDR3: TGTGCGGGACTAGCGGGTGCGCGGAGGTCGGGCGAGCAGTACTTC.

The rearrangement uses TRBV4-1 and TRBJ2-5; 8 bases are shared with TRBD2. The CDR3 runs to 18 residues. V lost 3 bases, J lost 7 bases, and 19 bases stayed unmatched. Germline values: CDR1 MGHRA, CDR2 YSYEKL. The CDR3: CASSHSTKERGLFATQYF. The CDR3 bases are TGCGCCAGCAGCCACTCCACCAAGGAGCGGGGGTTATTCGCGACCCAGTACTTC.

The CDR3 DNA reads TGTGCCAGCAGCTTGGCAACAGGGATAAACACCATATATTTT. Its translation is CASSLATGINTIYF. The chain employs TRBV5-6 and TRBJ1-3; a possible D gene is TRBD1 (6 bases). Germline-derived CDR1 and CDR2 are SGHDT and YYEEEE. The CDR3 spans 14 residues. The ends were cut back, 0 bases at V and 6 bases at J, with 10 bases in the middle.

The chain combines TRBV19 with TRBJ1-5; 11 nucleotides align to TRBD1. V lost 1 base and J lost 2; bases outside the gene matches: 13. CDR3 length: 20 amino acids. Germline V gene sequence: CDR1 LNHDA, CDR2 SQIVND (reference sequence). The CDR3 region is CASSIGVGTGGRGGNQPQHF. CDR3 nucleotide sequence: TGTGCCAGTAGTATAGGGGTTGGGACAGGGGGACGCGGCGGCAATCAGCCCCAGCATTTT.

This rearrangement joins TRBV18 to TRBJ1-5; D not certain. The ends were cut back, 6 bases at V and 5 bases at J, with 17 bases in the middle. In germline, CDR1 is KGHSH, CDR2 LQKENI. The CDR3 extends over 15 amino acids. CDR3 DNA: TGTGCCAGCTCGAAGAAGGACGCGAGGGATCAGCCCCAGCATTTT. Encoded protein: CASSKKDARDQPQHF.

The rearrangement uses TRBV7-6 and TRBJ1-1; D is ambiguous. There are 14 residues in the CDR3. The germline V and J ends were trimmed by 2 bases and 1 base, with 8 bases remaining between them. CDR1 SGHVS and CDR2 FNYEAQ come from the germline V gene. The DNA for the CDR3 is TGTGCCAGCAGCTTAAGGCAGGAGAACACTGAAGCTTTCTTT. This encodes CASSLRQENTEAFF. The complete variable domain, with remaining parts taken from reference TRBV7-6 and TRBJ1-1, reads GAGVSQSPRYKVTKRGQDVALRCDPISGHVSLYWYRQALGQGPEFLTYFNYEAQQDKSGLPNDRFSAERPEGSISTLTIQRTEQRDSAMYRCASSLRQENTEAFFGQGTRLTVV.

The rearrangement joins TRBV9 to TRBJ2-6; D is uncertain. From germline, CDR1 is SGDLS and CDR2 YYNGEE. V lost 3 bases and J lost 1, with 5 bases in between. This CDR3 region has 14 residues. The CDR3 region is CASSAQSGANVLTF. The CDR3, as DNA: TGTGCCAGCAGCGCCCAGTCTGGGGCCAACGTCCTGACTTTC.

The genes are TRBV6-1 and TRBJ2-2; 7 bases line up with TRBD2. The CDR3 has 14 amino acids. V shed 4 bases and J 4 bases; nucleotides not matched to a gene: 3. Germline V gives CDR1 MNHNS, CDR2 SASEGT. CDR3 sequence reads: CASSATGGTGELFF. In DNA, the CDR3 is TGTGCCAGCAGTGCAACGGGGGGCACCGGGGAGCTGTTTTTT.

The CDR3 spells CASLSSENTEAFF. CDR3 bases: TGCGCCAGTTTATCATCAGAGAACACTGAAGCTTTCTTT. The chain recombines TRBV5-1 with TRBJ1-1; D is unresolved. The CDR3 length is 13 residues. Per the germline V gene, CDR1 is SGHRS and CDR2 is YFSETQ. Trimming removed 8 bases from V and 1 base from J, with 12 bases in between.

The chain is built from TRBV2 and TRBJ2-7, with TRBD1 matching 8 bases. The CDR3 has 16 amino acids. The junction had 15 bases not matched to a gene; V was cut back by 6 bases and J by 5 bases. Germline CDR1 reads SNHLY; CDR2 reads FYNNEI. In DNA, the CDR3 is TGTGCCAGCAGGGAACCACGGACAGGGAGAAGGGACGAGCAGTACTTC. It yields the protein CASREPRTGRRDEQYF.

The chain recombines TRBV25-1 with TRBJ1-1; 10 nucleotides line up with TRBD1. The J segment lost 1 base and the V segment lost 6 bases, leaving 8 bases of the junction unmatched. This CDR3 is built from 16 residues. The germline V gene encodes CDR1 MGHDK and CDR2 SYGVNS. The CDR3 DNA sequence: TGTGCCAGCAGAACCGACAGGGGGCGACGGAACACTGAAGCTTTCTTT. This encodes CASRTDRGRRNTEAFF. The complete variable domain, with remaining parts taken from reference TRBV25-1 and TRBJ1-1, reads EADIYQTPRYLVIGTGKKITLECSQTMGHDKMYWYQQDPGMELHLIHYSYGVNSTEKGDLSSESTVSRIRTEHFPLTLESARPSHTSQYLCASRTDRGRRNTEAFFGQGTRLTVV.

The V gene is TRBV6-1, the J gene TRBJ1-5; TRBD1 is a possible D gene (5 bases). The CDR3 consists of 15 residues. The germline V gene has CDR1 MNHNS and CDR2 SASEGT. V was trimmed by 3 bases and J by 5 bases, leaving 14 bases between them. The CDR3 loop is CASSDYKGGDQPQHF. The CDR3 bases are TGTGCCAGCAGTGACTATAAGGGAGGGGATCAGCCCCAGCATTTT.

The genes are TRBV4-1 and TRBJ2-2; 10 bases align to TRBD1. The CDR3 spans 16 residues. The germline CDR1 and CDR2 sequences are MGHRA and YSYEKL. Unmatched junction bases numbered 4, after V lost 1 base and J lost 5 bases. In DNA form, the CDR3 reads TGCGCCAGCAGCCAAGGGGGGACAGGGGTAACCGGGGAGCTGTTTTTT. Translating it yields CASSQGGTGVTGELFF.

This rearrangement joins TRBV2 to TRBJ1-1; 8 bases fit TRBD1. The J segment lost 3 bases and the V segment lost 6 bases, leaving 9 bases of the junction unmatched. The germline V gene encodes CDR1 SNHLY and CDR2 FYNNEI. This CDR3 is built from 15 residues. DNA for the CDR3: TGTGCCAGCAGGCGGACAGGGATTGTAGACACTGAAGCTTTCTTT. As protein: CASRRTGIVDTEAFF.

The rearrangement links TRBV5-1 to TRBJ1-1; D perhaps matches TRBD1 (6 bases). Germline lookup yields CDR1 SGHRS and CDR2 YFSETQ. This CDR3 region has 14 residues. The V end lost 1 base, the J end lost 2 bases, and 9 bases lay between the germline ends. The CDR3 is CASSLLGTNTEAFF. CDR3 in DNA: TGCGCCAGCAGCTTGCTAGGGACAAACACTGAAGCTTTCTTT. Using reference TRBV5-1 and TRBJ1-1 for the parts outside the CDR3, the full variable domain is KAGVTQTPRYLIKTRGQQVTLSCSPISGHRSVSWYQQTPGQGLQFLFEYFSETQRNKGNFPGRFSGRQFSNSRSEMNVSTLELGDSALYLCASSLLGTNTEAFFGQGTRLTVV.

The chain employs TRBV5-1 and TRBJ1-2, with unresolved D. Germline CDR1 is SGHRS and CDR2 is YFSETQ. V shed 5 bases and J shed 6 bases, with 17 bases lying between them. CDR3 length: 14 amino acids. The CDR3 region has the DNA TGCGCCAGCAGGGACCAAGCGGTGGGGAATGGCTACACCTTC. It is translated as CASRDQAVGNGYTF.